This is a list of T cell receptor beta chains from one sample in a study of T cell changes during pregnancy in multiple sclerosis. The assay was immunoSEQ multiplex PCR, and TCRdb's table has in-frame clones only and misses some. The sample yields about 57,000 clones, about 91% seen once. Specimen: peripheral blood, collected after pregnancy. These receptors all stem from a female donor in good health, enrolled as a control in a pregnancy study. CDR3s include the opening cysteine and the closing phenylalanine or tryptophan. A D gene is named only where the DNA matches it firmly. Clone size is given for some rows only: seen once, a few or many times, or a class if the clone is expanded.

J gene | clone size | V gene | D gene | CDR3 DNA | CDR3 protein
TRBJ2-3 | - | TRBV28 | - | TGTGCCAGCAGTTCCCGCGTGCCAGGGGATTCAGATACGCAGTATTTT | CASSSRVPGDSDTQYF
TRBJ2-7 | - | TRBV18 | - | TGTGCCAGCTCACCAACAGAATACGAGCAGTACTTC | CASSPTEYEQYF
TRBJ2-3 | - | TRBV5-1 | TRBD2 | TGCGCCAGCAGCTGGGAGGGTGGGGTTGAGACAGATACGCAGTATTTT | CASSWEGGVETDTQYF
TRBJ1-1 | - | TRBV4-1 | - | TGCGCCAGCAGCCGGCCGGCAGGGTTCACTGAAGCTTTCTTT | CASSRPAGFTEAFF
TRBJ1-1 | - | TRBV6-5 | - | TGTGCCAGCCTTACGCGGGGGAGGAACACTGAAGCTTTCTTT | CASLTRGRNTEAFF
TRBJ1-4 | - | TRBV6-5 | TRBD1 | TGTGCCAGCAGTTACCGGGACAGCAGTAATGAAAAACTGTTTTTT | CASSYRDSSNEKLFF
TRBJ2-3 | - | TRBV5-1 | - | TGCGCCAGCAGCCTGGACGCCGGACAGCCAACAGATACGCAGTATTTT | CASSLDAGQPTDTQYF
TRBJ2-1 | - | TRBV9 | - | TGTGCCAGCAGCGGTTTGACAGGTTTCCCCGACAATGAGCAGTTCTTC | CASSGLTGFPDNEQFF
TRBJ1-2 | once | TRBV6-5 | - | TGTGCCAGCAGTTATGGGCGGGGAGGGGGCTACACCTTC | CASSYGRGGGYTF
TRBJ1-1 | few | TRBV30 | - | TGTGCCTGGAGTATCTGGGCAGCAAACACTGAAGCTTTCTTT | CAWSIWAANTEAFF
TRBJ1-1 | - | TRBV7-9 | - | TGTGCCAGCAGCCAAAATGGCATTCACACTGAAGCTTTCTTT | CASSQNGIHTEAFF
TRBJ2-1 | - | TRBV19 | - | TGTGCCAGTAGTATTGGGTCCCCCGGGGGATGGTCCTACAATGAGCAGTTCTTC | CASSIGSPGGWSYNEQFF
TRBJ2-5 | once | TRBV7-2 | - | TGTGCCAGCAGCCTATTTGAGGGGGTCCAAGAGACCCAGTACTTC | CASSLFEGVQETQYF
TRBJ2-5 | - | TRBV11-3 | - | TGTGCCAGCAGCTTAGGGGGGCGGCCAGAGACCCAGTACTTC | CASSLGGRPETQYF
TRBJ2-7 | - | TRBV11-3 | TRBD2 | TGTGCCAGCAGCTTAGGGGGGACTAGCGCCGAGCAGTACTTC | CASSLGGTSAEQYF
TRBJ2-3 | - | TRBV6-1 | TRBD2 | TGTGCCAGTCTACCCGGGACTAGCTCCACAGATACGCAGTATTTT | CASLPGTSSTDTQYF
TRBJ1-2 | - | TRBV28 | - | TGTGCCAGCAGTAGACATGCAGCTACTAACTATGGCTACACCTTC | CASSRHAATNYGYTF
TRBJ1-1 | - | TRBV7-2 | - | TGTGCCAGCAGCTTAGACGCAGATGAAGCTTTCTTT | CASSLDADEAFF
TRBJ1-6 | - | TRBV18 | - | TGTGCCAGCTCACTGCAGGGGACGAGCTCCTATAATTCACCCCTCCACTTT | CASSLQGTSSYNSPLHF
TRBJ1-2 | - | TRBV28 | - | TGTGCCAGCGTCGGCGGGGAAAACTATGGCTACACCTTC | CASVGGENYGYTF
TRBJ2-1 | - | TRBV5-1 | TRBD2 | TGCGCCAGCAGCTTGGAGCTAGCGGGCGGCTACAATGAGCAGTTCTTC | CASSLELAGGYNEQFF
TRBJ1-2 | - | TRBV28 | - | TGTGCCAGCGCTTTACCCCAGGTCGGTGGCTACACCTTC | CASALPQVGGYTF
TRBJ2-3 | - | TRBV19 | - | TGTGCCAGTAGTATAATGGGGGCGCCAGATACGCAGTATTTT | CASSIMGAPDTQYF
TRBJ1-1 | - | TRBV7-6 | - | TGTGCCAGCAGCGGAAGCCAGGGGTTGAACACTGAAGCTTTCTTT | CASSGSQGLNTEAFF
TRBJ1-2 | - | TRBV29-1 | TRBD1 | TGCAGCGTTGACCCCCCGTATACAGGGGGCGCCTCGGGGTATGGCTACACCTTC | CSVDPPYTGGASGYGYTF
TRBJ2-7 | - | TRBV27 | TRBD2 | TGTGCCAGCGGCCCCCAGCGGGGTAGAACCTACGAGCAGTACTTC | CASGPQRGRTYEQYF
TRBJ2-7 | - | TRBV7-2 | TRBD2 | TGTGCCAGCAGCTCTAGCGGGAGATCCTACGAGCAGTACTTC | CASSSSGRSYEQYF
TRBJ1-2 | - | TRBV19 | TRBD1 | TGTGCCAGTAGTATGGGTGGGAGGACAGGGGATTATGGCTACACCTTC | CASSMGGRTGDYGYTF
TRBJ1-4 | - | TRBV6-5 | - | TGTGCCAGCAGTTACTCGTTCGATGAAAAACTGTTTTTT | CASSYSFDEKLFF
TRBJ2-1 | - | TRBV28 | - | TGTGCCAGTCGGACCCCGGGGTTCGATGAGCAGTTCTTC | CASRTPGFDEQFF
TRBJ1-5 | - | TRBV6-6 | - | TGTGCCAGCAGTCCCCGAGGCTCCGGCAATCAGCCCCAGCATTTT | CASSPRGSGNQPQHF
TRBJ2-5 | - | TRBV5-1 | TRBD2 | TGCGCCAGCAGCTCCTCGGGGGGGGGACAAGAGACCCAGTACTTC | CASSSSGGGQETQYF
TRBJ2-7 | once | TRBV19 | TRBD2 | TGTGCCAGTAGGTCCAGGCGGGAGGGCGGCCACGAGCAGTACTTC | CASRSRREGGHEQYF
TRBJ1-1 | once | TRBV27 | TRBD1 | TGTGCCAGCAGTTTATACCCAGGGGGAGGTTTCGCTGAAGCTTTCTTT | CASSLYPGGGFAEAFF
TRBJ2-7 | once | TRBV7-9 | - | TGTGCCAGCAGCCCCCCGATCGGGGGTGCCTACGAGCAGTACTTC | CASSPPIGGAYEQYF
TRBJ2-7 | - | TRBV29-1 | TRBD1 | TGCAGCGTTGATCTGGGACAGGGCTACGAGCAGTACTTC | CSVDLGQGYEQYF
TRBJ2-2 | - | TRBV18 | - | TGTGCCAGCTCACCACGCGATTCCGGGACCGGGGAGCTGTTTTTT | CASSPRDSGTGELFF
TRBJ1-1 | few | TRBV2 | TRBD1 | TGTGCCCTGGGGGGACAGCAAATCCAGAACACTGAAGCTTTCTTT | CALGGQQIQNTEAFF
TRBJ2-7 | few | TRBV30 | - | TGTGCCTGGAGTGGTAGGACAGCAGGTTACGAGCAGTACTTC | CAWSGRTAGYEQYF
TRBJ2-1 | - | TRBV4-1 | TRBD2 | TGCGCCAGCAGCCAAGGGGGGGACTACCCCTACAATGAGCAGTTCTTC | CASSQGGDYPYNEQFF
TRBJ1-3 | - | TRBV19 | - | TGTGCCAGCGGAGAGGGCGCTGGAAACACCATATATTTT | CASGEGAGNTIYF
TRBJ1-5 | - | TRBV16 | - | TGTGCCAGCAGCCAATCCGAGACAGTTAGCAATCAGCCCCAGCATTTT | CASSQSETVSNQPQHF
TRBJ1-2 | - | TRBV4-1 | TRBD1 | TGCGCCAGCAGCCAAGACGAACAGGGGAGCTATGGCTACACCTTC | CASSQDEQGSYGYTF
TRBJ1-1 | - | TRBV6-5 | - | TGTGCCAGCACCTTAAGGGGGAACACTGAAGCTTTCTTT | CASTLRGNTEAFF
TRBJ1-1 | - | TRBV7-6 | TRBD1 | TGTGCCAGCAGCTCCCTGACAGGGGGCACTGAAGCTTTCTTT | CASSSLTGGTEAFF
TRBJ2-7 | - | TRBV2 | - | TGTGCCAGCACTGTACAGGACTCCTACGAGCAGTACTTC | CASTVQDSYEQYF
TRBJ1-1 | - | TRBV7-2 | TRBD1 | TGTGCCAGCAGCCGCCGTGGGCCGGGACAGGGTTGGAACACTGAAGCTTTCTTT | CASSRRGPGQGWNTEAFF
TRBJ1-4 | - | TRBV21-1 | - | TGTGCCAGCAGCAAAGCGGCAGGACCTGATTCATCAGGGAGGGCGCAGTCTAATGAAAAACTGTTTTTT | CASSKAAGPDSSGRAQSNEKLFF
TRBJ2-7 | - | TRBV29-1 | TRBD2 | TGCAGCGTCGTGGGACTAGCGGACGACGAGCAGTACTTC | CSVVGLADDEQYF
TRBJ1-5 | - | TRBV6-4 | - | TGTGCCAGCAGTCAGGGGATCAATCAGCCCCAGCATTTT | CASSQGINQPQHF